Listed below are T cell receptor beta chains from one sample, sequenced in a study of T cell responses to AZD1222 COVID-19 vaccine. The data were produced by immunoSEQ multiplex PCR, yet TCRdb's version contains in-frame clones alone and is incomplete. The sample yields about 150,000 clones, about nine tenths seen once. The sample consisted of peripheral blood, taken on day 0 of AZD1222 vaccination. Receptor source: an adult in good health. Each CDR3 is given with its conserved first and last residue. The D gene is left open where the match is weak. The size entry is marked missing in some rows and otherwise reads once, few, many or a size class.

-	TRBV7-9	-	TRBJ2-3	TGTGCCAGCAGCGCCCCCCCTTCTTCCGCAACCACAGATACGCAGTATTTT	CASSAPPSSATTDTQYF
-	TRBV6-5	-	TRBJ1-2	TGTGCCAGCAGTCTTCAAGAGTATGGCTACACCTTC	CASSLQEYGYTF
-	TRBV29-1	once	TRBJ2-1	TGCAGCGTTGGCAGGGAATACAATGAGCAGTTCTTC	CSVGREYNEQFF
-	TRBV4-2	-	TRBJ2-1	TGTGCCAGCAGCCAAGATCGGGTCCGGAATGAGCAGTTCTTC	CASSQDRVRNEQFF
-	TRBV9	-	TRBJ2-5	TGTGCCAGCAGCGTAGGCGGCCAAGAGACCCAGTACTTC	CASSVGGQETQYF
-	TRBV12-3/TRBV12-4	-	TRBJ1-1	TGTGCCAGCAGTTTTGGCCGGAACACTGAAGCTTTCTTT	CASSFGRNTEAFF
TRBD1	TRBV5-1	-	TRBJ1-1	TGCGCCAGCAGCGTTCGACAGGGACGAAACACTGAAGCTTTCTTT	CASSVRQGRNTEAFF
-	TRBV9	once	TRBJ1-1	TGTGCCAGCAGCCGAGGGGGGGTAACTGAAGCTTTCTTT	CASSRGGVTEAFF
-	TRBV18	-	TRBJ2-2	TGTGCCAGCTCACCGGGGGGACAGCTCACCGGGGAGCTGTTTTTT	CASSPGGQLTGELFF
TRBD1	TRBV9	-	TRBJ1-1	TGTGCCAGCAGCGAGTACCCCCCGGACAGGGCGGTGGGGAACACTGAAGCTTTCTTT	CASSEYPPDRAVGNTEAFF
TRBD2	TRBV6-2/TRBV6-3	-	TRBJ2-3	TGTGCCAGCAGTTACCCCCTAGCGGGAGGCACAGATACGCAGTATTTT	CASSYPLAGGTDTQYF
TRBD2	TRBV19	-	TRBJ2-5	TGTGCCAGTAGTATAGTTTCGCGGGGGGAAGAGACCCAGTACTTC	CASSIVSRGEETQYF
TRBD1	TRBV18	-	TRBJ1-2	TGTGCCAGCTCACCAACCGGGACAGGCAATGGCTACACCTTC	CASSPTGTGNGYTF
-	TRBV6-6	-	TRBJ2-3	TGTGCCAGCAGTTACGACGGCGTTCTGATGACAGATACGCAGTATTTT	CASSYDGVLMTDTQYF
-	TRBV5-6	-	TRBJ2-7	TGTGCCAGCAGCTTGTTGAGGGGGGGTAGCTCCTACGAGCAGTACTTC	CASSLLRGGSSYEQYF
TRBD1	TRBV19	-	TRBJ1-2	TGTGCCAGTAGTATTGCGCCGGGACAGCACTATGGCTACACCTTC	CASSIAPGQHYGYTF
-	TRBV9	-	TRBJ1-4	TGTGCCAGCAGCGCCTCCGGGACCTGGCAGGAAAAACTGTTTTTT	CASSASGTWQEKLFF
TRBD1	TRBV10-2	-	TRBJ1-4	TGCGCCAGCGGGGACAGGGGGCGCGGAGAAAAACTGTTTTTT	CASGDRGRGEKLFF
-	TRBV7-9	-	TRBJ2-7	TGTGCCAGCAGCTTAGCGCTTTCAGCGGAATACGAGCAGTACTTC	CASSLALSAEYEQYF
-	TRBV25-1	-	TRBJ1-1	TGTGCCACCAAGCCCTATGGGGGGACTGAAGCTTTCTTT	CATKPYGGTEAFF
-	TRBV5-1	-	TRBJ2-5	TGCGCCAGCAGCCCCCAAAATGGGGGCCAAGAGGCCCAGTACTTC	CASSPQNGGQEAQYF
TRBD2	TRBV3-1/TRBV3-2	once	TRBJ2-5	TGTGCCAGCAGCCTAAGACTAGCGGGGGGGCGAGAGACCCAGTACTTC	CASSLRLAGGRETQYF
-	TRBV28	-	TRBJ1-2	TGTGCCAGCAGTTTAGACCGGGTCCCTCACTATGGCTACACCTTC	CASSLDRVPHYGYTF
TRBD2	TRBV5-6	-	TRBJ2-1	TGTGCCAGCAGCCTCGGGGTAGCGGGAGGGTCCTACAATGAGCAGTTCTTC	CASSLGVAGGSYNEQFF
-	TRBV10-3	-	TRBJ2-3	TGTGCCATCGGGCGGGAAAGCACAGATACGCAGTATTTT	CAIGRESTDTQYF
-	TRBV11-3	few	TRBJ1-1	TGTGCCAGCAGCTTACGGGGACCGAACACTGAAGCTTTCTTT	CASSLRGPNTEAFF
-	TRBV7-9	once	TRBJ1-4	TGTGCCAGCGGTCCAGGGGTGGGTTCAGGCGGGAGTGAAAAACTGTTTTTT	CASGPGVGSGGSEKLFF
-	TRBV28	-	TRBJ2-2	TGTGCCAGCAGGATGTCAGGGAACACCGGGGAGCTGTTTTTT	CASRMSGNTGELFF
TRBD2	TRBV3-1/TRBV3-2	once	TRBJ2-7	TGTGCCAGCAGCCGGGGGGGACACGAGCAGTACTTC	CASSRGGHEQYF
-	TRBV5-4	once	TRBJ2-2	TGTGCCAGCCACATTGGGTTGGGCAGGGGGGTCACCGGGGAGCTGTTTTTT	CASHIGLGRGVTGELFF
-	TRBV6-2/TRBV6-3	-	TRBJ2-1	TGTGCCAGCAGTTATTTCCGCATCCGGGACGGACACAATGAGCAGTTCTTC	CASSYFRIRDGHNEQFF
-	TRBV20-1	-	TRBJ2-2	TGCAGTGCTAGTGTCGCGGCCACCGGGGAGCTGTTTTTT	CSASVAATGELFF
-	TRBV28	-	TRBJ2-7	TGTGCCAGCAGTTTCGCCTACGAGCAGTACTTC	CASSFAYEQYF
-	TRBV4-1	-	TRBJ2-7	TGCGCCAGCAGCCAAGCCCCCAGTGGGGGGGCTGGGTGCGAGCAGTACTTC	CASSQAPSGGAGCEQYF
-	TRBV10-2	-	TRBJ2-3	TGCGCCAGCACTCGTGGGACCTTTGTAGATACGCAGTATTTT	CASTRGTFVDTQYF